Following are 28 T cell receptor beta chains from one sample sequenced in a study of CD8 T cells in ankylosing spondylitis (dated by TCRdb to the late 2010s). Receptor amplification or capture employed 5' RACE. TCRdb names Illumina HiSeq 2500 as the instrument used. Through fastp at Q25 and MiXCR, TCRdb rebuilt clones from the public reads, retaining in-frame beta chains. One record per CDR3 amino acid sequence lists the most common genes and DNA. The sample table contains nearly 250,000 distinct CDR3 sequences; only one count was recorded for more than 25% of them. Approximately 4.6% of the sample is held by the ten biggest clonotypes. Sequenced input: blood, either unsorted or a sorted T cell fraction (not recorded which). The source is a male donor with ankylosing spondylitis or in good health (not recorded which).

The V call is TRBV20-1, the J call TRBJ1-1; D perhaps matches TRBD1 (6 bases). The CDR3 spans 12 residues. Trimming stripped 5 bases from V and 6 bases from J, with 13 bases between. Germline assignment: CDR1 DFQATT and CDR2 SNEGSKA (reference sequence). The CDR3 DNA is TGCAGTGCTCCTCCAGGGGCGGCTGAAGCTTTCTTT. It is translated as CSAPPGAAEAFF.

This rearrangement joins TRBV12-3 or TRBV12-4 to TRBJ2-3, with TRBD1 matching 7 bases. The CDR3 has 14 amino acids. V shed 6 bases and J 4 bases; nucleotides not matched to a gene: 7. This CDR3 reads CASRRQGYSDTQYF. CDR3 bases: TGTGCCAGCAGGAGACAGGGTTATTCAGATACGCAGTATTTT.

This clonotype showed up just a few times. This rearrangement joins TRBV20-1 to TRBJ2-3; 11 nucleotides agree with TRBD2. The CDR3 extends over 15 amino acids. The germline V gene has CDR1 DFQATT and CDR2 SNEGSKA (reference sequence). V was pared by 6 bases and J by 4 bases, with 9 bases of the junction left unmatched. The CDR3 region has the DNA TGCAGTGCCCTACTTCTAGCGGGGGGACCAGATACGCAGTATTTT. It specifies CSALLLAGGPDTQYF.

This clonotype was seen a single time. The rearrangement uses TRBV5-1 and TRBJ2-7; D assignment may be TRBD1 or TRBD2 (5 bases each). The CDR3 sequence is 15 residues long. The V end lost 0 bases, the J end lost 2 bases, and 12 bases lay between the germline ends. Germline V gene data show CDR1 as SGHRS and CDR2 as YFSETQ. The CDR3 loop is CASSLDWGITYEQYF. The CDR3 nucleotides read TGCGCCAGCAGCTTGGATTGGGGGATCACCTACGAGCAGTACTTC. Supplemented by reference TRBV5-1 and TRBJ2-7, the full variable domain reads KAGVTQTPRYLIKTRGQQVTLSCSPISGHRSVSWYQQTPGQGLQFLFEYFSETQRNKGNFPGRFSGRQFSNSRSEMNVSTLELGDSALYLCASSLDWGITYEQYFGPGTRLTVT.

The chain recombines TRBV10-3 with TRBJ2-1, with 8 bases identical to TRBD1. The ends lost 3 bases at V and 5 bases at J; junction bases unmatched: 6. Germline CDR1 ENHRY, CDR2 SYGVKD. This CDR3 is built from 15 residues. Written as DNA, the CDR3 is TGTGCCATCAGTGACAGGGGGCAGCTAAACAATGAGCAGTTCTTC. Translated, it gives CAISDRGQLNNEQFF.

This clonotype was recorded a few times. The CDR3 bases are TGTGCCAGCAGTTACCAACTAGCGGGGAAAGGGGAGCTGTTTTTT. The encoded protein is CASSYQLAGKGELFF. The chain joins TRBV6-2 or TRBV6-3 to TRBJ2-2; 10 bases align to TRBD2. The CDR3 sequence is 15 residues long. The ends lost 2 bases at V and 8 bases at J; junction bases unmatched: 5. The germline V gene has CDR1 MNHEY and CDR2 SVGEGT.

This rearrangement joins TRBV20-1 to TRBJ1-4; tentative D call: TRBD1 (5 bases). Germline CDR1 DFQATT, CDR2 SNEGSKA (reference sequence). The CDR3 has 15 residues. Trimming took off 6 bases at V and 3 bases at J, with 17 bases between the two ends. This CDR3 is CSATKEGFPNEKLFF. The CDR3 DNA sequence: TGCAGTGCCACGAAAGAGGGGTTCCCTAATGAAAAACTGTTTTTT.

With regard to this clonotype: The junction departs from germline at one end; a sequencing error may be responsible. The CDR3 DNA is TGTGCCTGCAGCCAAGAACTAGCGGGGGCCGGGGAGGCCTACGAGCAGTACTTC. It yields the protein CACSQELAGAGEAYEQYF. V usage is TRBV3-1 and J usage is TRBJ2-7; 11 bases line up with TRBD2. The CDR3 covers 18 residues. CDR1 is LGHDT, CDR2 YNNKEL, per germline (reference sequence).

The rearrangement joins TRBV9 to TRBJ2-7; tentatively, D is TRBD2 (5 bases). Trimming removed 2 bases from V and 5 bases from J, with 11 bases in between. Germline V gene lookup returns CDR1 SGDLS and CDR2 YYNGEE. The CDR3 totals 13 residues. The CDR3 loop is CASSVYGIDEQYF. The CDR3 DNA follows: TGTGCCAGCAGCGTGTACGGGATCGACGAGCAGTACTTC.

J is TRBJ2-5 and V is TRBV15, with a tentative D call TRBD1 (7 bases). This CDR3 spans 15 amino acids. Germline V gene data show CDR1 as LNHNV and CDR2 as YYDKDF (reference sequence). Trimming pared 5 bases from V and 7 bases from J, leaving 20 bases between. The CDR3 nucleotides read TGTGCCACCAGCGCCCGTGGAGGGACAGAGGGGACCCAGTACTTC. Protein sequence: CATSARGGTEGTQYF.

The V call is TRBV20-1, the J call TRBJ2-7; tentatively, D is TRBD1 (6 bases). Trimming took off 6 bases at V and 2 bases at J, with 17 bases between the two ends. CDR3 length: 14 residues. Germline V gene sequence: CDR1 DFQATT, CDR2 SNEGSKA (reference sequence). DNA for the CDR3: TGCAGTGCCACGCCGGGCAGGGGAACCTACGAGCAGTACTTC. Translated: CSATPGRGTYEQYF.

This clonotype was seen many times. This rearrangement joins TRBV29-1 to TRBJ2-3; D uncertain. This CDR3 spans 13 amino acids. Trimming removed 3 bases at V and 0 bases at J, with 7 bases between. CDR1 SQVTM and CDR2 ANQGSEA come from the germline V gene. CDR3 sequence: CSVEVPSTDTQYF. The CDR3 region has the DNA TGCAGCGTTGAGGTCCCAAGCACAGATACGCAGTATTTT.

This chain connects TRBV28 to TRBJ2-2; unclear D gene. CDR1 is MDHEN, CDR2 SYDVKM, per germline. V lost 4 bases to trimming and J lost 5 bases, with 11 bases between them. This CDR3 is built from 14 residues. The CDR3 sequence is CASSSIQLTGELFF. The CDR3 DNA sequence: TGTGCCAGCAGTTCCATACAGCTTACCGGGGAGCTGTTTTTT.

V is TRBV24-1 and J is TRBJ2-1, with 10 bases that match TRBD1. This CDR3 is 17 amino acids long. V gave up 3 bases and J gave up 9 bases; unmatched junction bases: 13. Germline V gene data show CDR1 as KGHDR and CDR2 as SFDVKD. CDR3 sequence reads: CATSDRGQGSWGIEQFF. DNA for the CDR3: TGTGCCACCAGTGATCGGGGACAGGGGAGTTGGGGGATTGAGCAGTTCTTC.

The V gene is TRBV27, the J gene TRBJ2-2, with D possibly TRBD1 on 8 matching bases. V was clipped by 8 bases and J by 8 bases, with 21 bases between them. The CDR3 has 15 amino acids. The germline V gene has CDR1 MNHEY and CDR2 SMNVEV (reference sequence). The CDR3 region is CASSYRGGPQGELFF. The CDR3 region has the DNA TGTGCCAGCTCCTACAGGGGGGGGCCCCAAGGGGAGCTGTTTTTT.

V is TRBV12-3 or TRBV12-4 and J is TRBJ1-5, with D possibly being TRBD1 (5 bases). This CDR3 has 15 amino acids. Trimming stripped 5 bases from V and 0 bases from J, with 11 bases between. The CDR3 coding sequence is TGTGCCAGCAGTGGGGACGGCTATAGCAATCAGCCCCAGCATTTT. Its protein product is CASSGDGYSNQPQHF.

The J gene is TRBJ2-1, the V gene TRBV5-1; D unresolved. The germline V gene encodes CDR1 SGHRS and CDR2 YFSETQ. With 1 base removed from V and 8 bases from J, the gap between germline ends came to 7 bases. This CDR3 has 12 amino acids. The CDR3 loop reads CASSLFADEQFF. In nucleotides, the CDR3 is TGCGCCAGCAGCTTGTTTGCGGATGAGCAGTTCTTC.

This chain connects TRBV15 to TRBJ2-2; 7 nucleotides match TRBD1. With V trimmed by 2 bases and J by 4 bases, 13 bases remained unmatched. The germline gives CDR1 LNHNV, CDR2 YYDKDF (reference sequence). The CDR3 length is 18 residues. In nucleotides, the CDR3 is TGTGCCACCAGCAGACAACCCCTGACAGGGTGGAGCACCGGGGAGCTGTTTTTT. This gives the protein CATSRQPLTGWSTGELFF.

The chain joins TRBV6-1 to TRBJ1-2, with unresolved D. Germline assignment: CDR1 MNHNS and CDR2 SASEGT. This CDR3 spans 13 amino acids. The germline V and J ends were trimmed by 6 bases and 4 bases, with 12 bases remaining between them. The CDR3 protein is CASRPGISYGYTF. The CDR3 DNA reads TGTGCCAGCAGACCGGGGATTAGCTATGGCTACACCTTC.

This clonotype occurred a few times. The chain is built from TRBV12-3 or TRBV12-4 and TRBJ2-4; 7 bases fit TRBD1. V shed 5 bases and J 7 bases; nucleotides not matched to a gene: 11. The CDR3 loop spans 15 amino acids. The CDR3 is CASSTSQGTENIQYF. DNA for the CDR3: TGTGCCAGCAGTACATCACAGGGGACGGAGAACATTCAGTACTTC.

The J gene is TRBJ1-1, the V gene TRBV7-2; D is unresolved. The germline CDR1 and CDR2 sequences are SGHTA and FQGNSA. Trimming removed 2 bases at V and 2 bases at J, with 12 bases between. CDR3 length equals 15 residues. The chain's CDR3 is CASSLYEDANTEAFF. The CDR3 DNA sequence: TGTGCCAGCAGCTTATATGAGGACGCAAACACTGAAGCTTTCTTT.

This clonotype came up a few times. This rearrangement joins TRBV6-2 or TRBV6-3 to TRBJ2-7, with 8 bases matching TRBD1. Germline V CDR1 and CDR2: MNHEY, SVGEGT. Trimming at V came to 0 bases and at J to 3 bases, leaving 10 bases not matched to a gene. The CDR3 contains 17 residues. The CDR3 DNA follows: TGTGCCAGCAGTTACTCGAGCTACGGAGGACAGGGCTACGAGCAGTACTTC. As protein: CASSYSSYGGQGYEQYF.

This clonotype was seen repeatedly, ten times or more. The rearrangement links TRBV20-1 to TRBJ2-4, with D hard to call. CDR1 DFQATT and CDR2 SNEGSKA come from the germline V gene (reference sequence). CDR3 length equals 14 residues. The V end was cut by 0 bases, the J end by 6 bases, with 12 bases between. The CDR3 protein is CSARDWVALNIQYF. For the CDR3, the DNA is TGCAGTGCTAGAGATTGGGTCGCCCTAAACATTCAGTACTTC.

There are many counts of this clonotype. The chain combines TRBV29-1 with TRBJ2-2, with D possibly being TRBD1 or TRBD2 (5 bases each). CDR1 and CDR2 from the germline V gene are SQVTM and ANQGSEA. The CDR3 spans 18 residues. The germline V and J ends were trimmed by 7 bases and 2 bases, with 26 bases remaining between them. This chain's CDR3 is CSAVGAGPPTLNTGELFF. The CDR3 coding sequence is TGCAGCGCCGTCGGGGCCGGTCCCCCTACCCTTAACACCGGGGAGCTGTTTTTT.

This clonotype came up a few times. The chain carries TRBV20-1 and TRBJ1-6; 9 bases match TRBD1. The CDR3 sequence is 14 residues long. The J segment lost 7 bases and the V segment lost 5 bases, leaving 6 bases of the junction unmatched. The germline V gene encodes CDR1 DFQATT and CDR2 SNEGSKA (reference sequence). The CDR3 sequence: CSAEGDRDNSPLHF. CDR3 nucleotide sequence: TGCAGTGCTGAGGGGGACAGGGACAATTCACCCCTCCACTTT.

This chain uses TRBV4-2 with TRBJ2-2, with D possibly being TRBD2 (5 bases). Germline CDR1 reads LGHNA; CDR2 reads YNFKEQ. CDR3 length: 15 amino acids. V gave up 1 base and J gave up 8 bases, with 14 bases separating them. This CDR3 reads CASSQGRSMGGELFF. The CDR3 region has the DNA TGTGCCAGCAGCCAAGGGAGGAGCATGGGGGGGGAGCTGTTTTTT.

The chain recombines TRBV5-5 with TRBJ2-3; perhaps TRBD2 as D (6 bases). Germline loops: CDR1 SGHKS, CDR2 YYEKEE (reference sequence). This CDR3 contains 15 residues. V was shortened by 0 bases and J by 3 bases, with 11 bases between the two germline ends. CDR3: CASSLASSGTDTQYF. CDR3 nucleotides: TGTGCCAGCAGCTTGGCCTCCAGCGGGACAGATACGCAGTATTTT.

The V and J genes are TRBV20-1 and TRBJ2-5, with D perhaps TRBD1 or TRBD2 (8 bases each). This CDR3 is 15 amino acids long. Germline V lookup: CDR1 DFQATT, CDR2 SNEGSKA (reference sequence). V was shortened by 3 bases and J by 5 bases, with 19 bases between the two germline ends. CDR3 protein: CSASRAGGGRETQYF. For the CDR3, the DNA is TGCAGTGCTAGTCGGGCAGGGGGCGGGAGGGAGACCCAGTACTTC.